Listed below are T cell receptor beta chains from one sample, sequenced in a study of cytomegalovirus exposure and HLA in healthy donors. The repertoire was sequenced with immunoSEQ multiplex PCR; TCRdb's copy has only in-frame clones and lacks some. The sample consists of 100,000 to 150,000 clones, 75% to 90% of them appearing once. The sample consisted of PBMCs. Source of these receptors: a man aged 40-49 years in good health and CMV-seronegative. Both conserved end residues are part of each CDR3. A D gene is named only where the DNA matches it firmly. Only part of the rows carry a size: once, few, many, or a class if the clone is expanded.

>TRBD1|TRBJ1-2|TRBV27|few
TGTGCCAGCAGCTTCAACCTAGGTCAGGGGGACTATGGCTACACCTTC
CASSFNLGQGDYGYTF
>.|TRBJ2-3|TRBV27|.
TGTGCCAGCAGTTTGTTAGTGGCAGATACGCAGTATTTT
CASSLLVADTQYF
>.|TRBJ1-2|TRBV4-1|.
TGCGCCAGCAGCCAAGATCCATATAGCTATGGCTACACCTTC
CASSQDPYSYGYTF
>.|TRBJ1-5|TRBV11-2|.
TGTGCCAGCAGCGTCGACAGGAATCAGCCCCAGCATTTT
CASSVDRNQPQHF
>.|TRBJ1-1|TRBV5-1|.
TGCGCCAGCAGGCCCGGAGGGACGAACACTGAAGCTTTCTTT
CASRPGGTNTEAFF
>TRBD2|TRBJ2-3|TRBV4-3|once
TGCGCCAGCAGCCATACTAGCGGCGGCACAGATACGCAGTATTTT
CASSHTSGGTDTQYF
>.|TRBJ1-4|TRBV29-1|.
TGCAGCGTTGGCCGGGGGGATGAAAAACTGTTTTTT
CSVGRGDEKLFF
>.|TRBJ1-5|TRBV7-2|.
TGTGCCAGCAGTGCCCGCAGGGATCAGCCCCAGCATTTT
CASSARRDQPQHF
>.|TRBJ1-3|TRBV9|.
TGTGCCAGCAGCGTAGTAGGAGATAATGGAAACACCATATATTTT
CASSVVGDNGNTIYF
>TRBD2|TRBJ2-3|TRBV6-1|.
TGTGCCAGCAGTGCACTAGCGGGAGCAAGAGATACGCAGTATTTT
CASSALAGARDTQYF
>.|TRBJ2-5|TRBV5-1|.
TGTGCCAGCAGAAAGAAGGACCCTGCGGGGCGAGAGACCCAGTACTTC
CASRKKDPAGRETQYF
>TRBD2|TRBJ2-3|TRBV9|.
TGTGCCAGCAGCGCCTCTAGCGGGGGGGGGAATACGCAGTATTTT
CASSASSGGGNTQYF
>.|TRBJ1-3|TRBV28|.
TGTGCCAGCAGTTTGGCAGGGATCGCTGGAAACACCATATATTTT
CASSLAGIAGNTIYF
>.|TRBJ2-6|TRBV7-2|.
TGTGCCAGCGGGAGTGGTGGGGCCAACGTCCTGACTTTC
CASGSGGANVLTF
>TRBD1|TRBJ2-7|TRBV7-2|.
TGTGCCAGCAGCGGGACAGGGGGCAACGAGCAGTACTTC
CASSGTGGNEQYF
>.|TRBJ1-1|TRBV19|.
TGTGCCAGTAGTATAGGCAGGGCTAACACTGAAGCTTTCTTT
CASSIGRANTEAFF
>TRBD2|TRBJ2-1|TRBV7-2|.
TGTGCCAGCAGCTTAGTCGGCGGGAGTTCCTACAATGAGCAGTTCTTC
CASSLVGGSSYNEQFF
>TRBD1|TRBJ2-1|TRBV29-1|.
TGCAGCGTCCCGGGACAGGGGCTCAATGAGCAGTTCTTC
CSVPGQGLNEQFF
>TRBD1|TRBJ2-2|TRBV11-2|.
TGTGCCAGCAGCTTAGGCAGGGGGCCGAACACCGGGGAGCTGTTTTTT
CASSLGRGPNTGELFF
>.|TRBJ2-3|TRBV5-1|.
TGCGCCAGCACCCTGCGGGCTAGCACAGATACGCAGTATTTT
CASTLRASTDTQYF
>.|TRBJ2-7|TRBV5-6|.
TGTGCCAGCAGCTTGGGACAGACCCAAGTGGAGCAGTACTTC
CASSLGQTQVEQYF
>TRBD1|TRBJ2-7|TRBV5-1|.
TGCGCCAGCAGCTTCGACAGGGGAGGCGAGCAGTACTTC
CASSFDRGGEQYF
>.|TRBJ2-7|TRBV5-1|.
TGCGCCAGCAGCTTGGAGGGGTCGGTGTCCTACGAGCAGTACTTC
CASSLEGSVSYEQYF
>TRBD1|TRBJ2-3|TRBV9|.
TGTGCCAGCAGCCCACTGGGACAGGGGCGCACAGATACGCAGTATTTT
CASSPLGQGRTDTQYF
>TRBD1|TRBJ2-3|TRBV7-2|.
TGTGCCAGCACCCGTCCGGGACAGGGCACAGATACGCAGTATTTT
CASTRPGQGTDTQYF
>TRBD1|TRBJ2-7|TRBV4-3|.
TGCGCCAGCAGCCACTCCGCGACAGGGGAGACCTACGAGCAGTACTTC
CASSHSATGETYEQYF
>.|TRBJ1-1|TRBV29-1|.
TGCAGCGGAGGATCTGAAGCTTTCTTT
CSGGSEAFF
>TRBD2|TRBJ2-7|TRBV6-5|.
TGTGCCAGCAGTCGAGCCGGGACTAGCGGGGTCGAGCAGTACTTC
CASSRAGTSGVEQYF
>.|TRBJ2-7|TRBV27|.
TGTGCCAGCAGTCCTCGGACCCCGAGGGGGTCCGAGCAGTACTTC
CASSPRTPRGSEQYF
>TRBD1|TRBJ1-2|TRBV14|.
TGTGCCAGCAGCCGGGACCTGGGGACAGCGATTAACTATGGCTACACCTTC
CASSRDLGTAINYGYTF
>.|TRBJ2-1|TRBV28|.
TGTGCCAGCAGTTTGCCCGGGGAGTACCATGAGCAGTTCTTC
CASSLPGEYHEQFF
>.|TRBJ1-1|TRBV29-1|few
TGCGGGGGGGGTGACACTGAAGCTTTCTTT
CGGGDTEAFF
>.|TRBJ1-2|TRBV5-5|.
TGTGCCAGCAGCCCTGGGGACTCCAACTATGGCTACACCTTC
CASSPGDSNYGYTF
>.|TRBJ2-1|TRBV29-1|.
TGCAGCGTTGAAGTATTAGGGGCGGGGAATGAGCAGTTCTTC
CSVEVLGAGNEQFF
>.|TRBJ1-2|TRBV30|.
TGTGCCTGGGATGACAGAGATTACTATGGCTACACCTTC
CAWDDRDYYGYTF
>.|TRBJ2-7|TRBV28|few
TGTGCCAGCAGTTTAAGGGCAGGGGAGTTTGGCGAGCAGTACTTC
CASSLRAGEFGEQYF
>.|TRBJ2-7|TRBV7-8|.
TGTGCCAGCAACTTAGTTGCAAGCGGGTCCTACGAGCAGTACTTC
CASNLVASGSYEQYF
>TRBD2|TRBJ2-7|TRBV7-9|.
TGTGCCAGCAGCTTAACAGCGGGGGGCTACGAGCAGTACTTC
CASSLTAGGYEQYF
>.|TRBJ1-1|TRBV28|.
TGTGCCAGCAGTTCCCCTTGGGGGGGTAACACTGAAGCTTTCTTT
CASSSPWGGNTEAFF
>.|TRBJ1-1|TRBV6-5|.
TGTGCCAGCAGCTTCGGGGAGAACACTGAAGCTTTCTTT
CASSFGENTEAFF
>.|TRBJ1-6|TRBV5-4|.
TGTGCCAGCAGCCAGGACTATGATAATTCACCCCTCCACTTT
CASSQDYDNSPLHF
>.|TRBJ2-2|TRBV18|.
TGTGCCAGCCCTGTGGGCCCGGCGAACACCGGGGAGCTGTTTTTT
CASPVGPANTGELFF
>TRBD1|TRBJ1-1|TRBV29-1|.
TGCAGCGCCAGCCACAGGGGAAAATTTCGTATTGAAGCTTTCTTT
CSASHRGKFRIEAFF
>TRBD1|TRBJ2-5|TRBV5-1|.
TGCGCCAGCAGCTCCTCGGGACAGAGGGAGACCCAGTACTTC
CASSSSGQRETQYF
>.|TRBJ1-5|TRBV1|.
TGCACCAGCAGCCAAGGAGGGTTCCGACAGCCCCAGCATTTT
CTSSQGGFRQPQHF
>.|TRBJ1-4|TRBV7-9|.
TGTTCCAGCAGCAGAAATGGGGGGAAACTGTTTTTT
CSSSRNGGKLFF